Listed below are T cell receptor beta chains from one sample, sequenced in a study of T cells expressing NK-cell markers. TCRdb reprocessed the 5' RACE reads and keeps a single row for each CDR3 protein, giving no DNA. This sample's table reports a few hundred thousand distinct CDR3 sequences. Input material: blood T cells: a sorted CD56 or NKG2C T cell subset, CD4+ or CD8+ T cells, or bulk PBMC T cells (not recorded which). The receptors here all came from a man younger than 30 in good health. Each CDR3 is given with its conserved first and last residue.

J: TRBJ2-2; V: TRBV7-7; CDR3: CASSWDRAGELFF
J: TRBJ2-5; V: TRBV10-3; CDR3: CAISGLGGQETQYF
J: TRBJ2-5; V: TRBV10-3; CDR3: CAIQAAGAETQYF
J: TRBJ2-3; V: TRBV6-5; CDR3: CASSYGTTSSYTQYF
J: TRBJ2-3; V: TRBV6-2/TRBV6-3; CDR3: CASSYERVSDTQYF
J: TRBJ2-2; V: TRBV18; CDR3: CASSPSGREDTGELFF
J: TRBJ1-4; V: TRBV6-1; CDR3: CASSDGINEKLFF
J: TRBJ2-1; V: TRBV15; CDR3: CATRGVRLEQFF
J: TRBJ2-3; V: TRBV10-2; CDR3: CASSEPSDRYTDTQYF
J: TRBJ1-1; V: TRBV4-3; CDR3: CASSPTRGARGSEAFF
J: TRBJ2-5; V: TRBV12-3/TRBV12-4; CDR3: CASSFLAETQYF
J: TRBJ1-2; V: TRBV6-5; CDR3: CASGQWGGGYTF
J: TRBJ1-1; V: TRBV18; CDR3: CASSPPVTKGNTEAFF
J: TRBJ1-2; V: TRBV20-1; CDR3: CSARPPGANYGYSF
J: TRBJ2-3; V: TRBV20-1; CDR3: CSASDGQTPTDTQYF
J: TRBJ2-2; V: TRBV6-6; CDR3: CASRPQGVTGELFF
J: TRBJ2-5; V: TRBV25-1; CDR3: CASREGPVEETQYF
J: TRBJ1-1; V: TRBV20-1; CDR3: CSAPTGGMTEAFF
J: TRBJ2-5; V: TRBV12-3/TRBV12-4; CDR3: CASGRSGQGRQETQYF
J: TRBJ2-1; V: TRBV7-9; CDR3: CASSLGQGHYNEQFF
J: TRBJ1-2; V: TRBV6-1; CDR3: CASSPNRGTYGYTF
J: TRBJ2-7; V: TRBV25-1; CDR3: CASSESQTSGSYVEQYF
J: TRBJ1-3; V: TRBV11-2; CDR3: CASSPGLHSGNTIYF
J: TRBJ2-1; V: TRBV5-1; CDR3: CASTSSGRTLYNEQFF
J: TRBJ2-3; V: TRBV20-1; CDR3: CSATAGLGTRTDTQYF
J: TRBJ2-3; V: TRBV20-1; CDR3: CSAPKGSSTDTQYF
J: TRBJ2-1; V: TRBV12-5; CDR3: CASGWLVGAAYNEQFF
J: TRBJ1-4; V: TRBV20-1; CDR3: CSAREQGPATNEKLFF
J: TRBJ2-2; V: TRBV4-3; CDR3: CASSQQAGGNTGELFF
J: TRBJ1-2; V: TRBV6-5; CDR3: CASSYNGEKNNYGYTF
J: TRBJ1-4; V: TRBV7-2; CDR3: CASSRDRLGGEKLFF
J: TRBJ2-5; V: TRBV29-1; CDR3: CSVGLSYSETQYF
J: TRBJ1-3; V: TRBV6-6; CDR3: CASSLNEGNTIYF
J: TRBJ1-5; V: TRBV11-2; CDR3: CASSLEGDGQGWRNQPQHF
J: TRBJ2-1; V: TRBV20-1; CDR3: CSSSLAGGSSYNEQFF
J: TRBJ2-1; V: TRBV11-1; CDR3: CASSLVGGRAYNEQFF
J: TRBJ2-5; V: TRBV30; CDR3: CAWNRQGPETQYF
J: TRBJ2-3; V: TRBV5-8; CDR3: CASSYRGEIPDTQYF
J: TRBJ2-7; V: TRBV12-3/TRBV12-4; CDR3: CASSLNPTQHKQYF
J: TRBJ2-1; V: TRBV20-1; CDR3: CSGGTSGSGEQFF
J: TRBJ2-7; V: TRBV10-3; CDR3: CAISHDRERVQYF
J: TRBJ2-6; V: TRBV29-1; CDR3: CSVESSGTSGANVLTF
J: TRBJ2-7; V: TRBV15; CDR3: CATSRLGSGRIYEQYF
J: TRBJ1-3; V: TRBV24-1; CDR3: CATSGAGSSGNTIYF
J: TRBJ1-2; V: TRBV15; CDR3: CATSRVDRGYTF
J: TRBJ1-4; V: TRBV9; CDR3: CASSVAGDGVEKLFF
J: TRBJ2-7; V: TRBV29-1; CDR3: CSVEFGTGYEQYF
J: TRBJ2-1; V: TRBV20-1; CDR3: CSARMTSGLRRNEQFF
J: TRBJ2-3; V: TRBV6-5; CDR3: CASSYSIRGDYTDTQYF
J: TRBJ2-7; V: TRBV4-3; CDR3: CASSQVLGSEQYF
J: TRBJ1-4; V: TRBV19; CDR3: CASSETWGNEKLFF
J: TRBJ2-3; V: TRBV7-9; CDR3: CASSFTRGTDTQYF
J: TRBJ2-1; V: TRBV20-1; CDR3: CSARDHSPNYNEQFF
J: TRBJ1-2; V: TRBV29-1; CDR3: CSVEAGYWGYTF
J: TRBJ2-5; V: TRBV5-1; CDR3: CASSSAYGASGNSRRETQYF